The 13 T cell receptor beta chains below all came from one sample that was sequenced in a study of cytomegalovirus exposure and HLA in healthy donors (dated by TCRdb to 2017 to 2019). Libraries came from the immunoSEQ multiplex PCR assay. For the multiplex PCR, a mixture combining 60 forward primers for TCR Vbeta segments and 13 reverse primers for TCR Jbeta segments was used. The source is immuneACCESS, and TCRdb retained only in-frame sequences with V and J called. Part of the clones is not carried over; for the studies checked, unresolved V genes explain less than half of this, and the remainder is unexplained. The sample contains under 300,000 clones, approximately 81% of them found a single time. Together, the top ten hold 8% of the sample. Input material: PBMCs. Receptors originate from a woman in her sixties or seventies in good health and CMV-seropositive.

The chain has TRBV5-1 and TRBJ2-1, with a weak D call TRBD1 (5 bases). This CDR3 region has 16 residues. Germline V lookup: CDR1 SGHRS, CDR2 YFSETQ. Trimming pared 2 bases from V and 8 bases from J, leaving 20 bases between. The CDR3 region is CASSLGTGLQQYEQFF. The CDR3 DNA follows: TGCGCCAGCAGCTTAGGAACAGGCCTCCAGCAATATGAGCAGTTCTTC. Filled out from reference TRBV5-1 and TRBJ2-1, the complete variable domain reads KAGVTQTPRYLIKTRGQQVTLSCSPISGHRSVSWYQQTPGQGLQFLFEYFSETQRNKGNFPGRFSGRQFSNSRSEMNVSTLELGDSALYLCASSLGTGLQQYEQFFGPGTRLTVL.

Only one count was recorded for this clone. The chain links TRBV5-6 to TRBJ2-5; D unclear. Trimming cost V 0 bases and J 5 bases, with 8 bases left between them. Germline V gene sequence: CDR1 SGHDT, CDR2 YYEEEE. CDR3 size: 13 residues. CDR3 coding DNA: TGTGCCAGCAGCTTGGCCGGTCGGGAGACCCAGTACTTC. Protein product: CASSLAGRETQYF.

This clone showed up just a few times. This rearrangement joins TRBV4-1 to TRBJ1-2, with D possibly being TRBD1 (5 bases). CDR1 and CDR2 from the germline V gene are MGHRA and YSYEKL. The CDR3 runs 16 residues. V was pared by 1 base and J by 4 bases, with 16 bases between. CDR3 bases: TGCGCCAGCAGCCAAGGATTGCAGGGCGCGAGCTATGGCTACACCTTC. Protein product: CASSQGLQGASYGYTF.

In DNA, the CDR3 is TGTGCCAGCAGCGTAGGAGGCGGGAGTGTCACCGGGGAGCTGTTTTTT. Amino acids: CASSVGGGSVTGELFF. V gene TRBV9 combines with J gene TRBJ2-2, with 7 bases that match TRBD2. The CDR3 spans 16 residues. V lost 0 bases, J lost 4 bases, and 6 bases stayed unmatched. Per the germline V gene, CDR1 is SGDLS and CDR2 is YYNGEE.

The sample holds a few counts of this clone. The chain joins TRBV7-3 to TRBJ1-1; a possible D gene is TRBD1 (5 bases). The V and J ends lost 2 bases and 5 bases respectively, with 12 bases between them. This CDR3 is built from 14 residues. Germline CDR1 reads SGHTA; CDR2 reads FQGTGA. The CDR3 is CASSLLGGGTEAFF. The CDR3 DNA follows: TGTGCCAGCAGCTTATTGGGCGGGGGAACTGAAGCTTTCTTT.

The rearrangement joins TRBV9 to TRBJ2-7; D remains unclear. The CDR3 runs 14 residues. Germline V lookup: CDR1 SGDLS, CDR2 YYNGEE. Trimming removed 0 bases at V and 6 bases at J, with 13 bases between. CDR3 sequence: CASSVVSSGGEQYF. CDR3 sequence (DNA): TGTGCCAGCAGCGTAGTATCGAGTGGTGGCGAGCAGTACTTC.

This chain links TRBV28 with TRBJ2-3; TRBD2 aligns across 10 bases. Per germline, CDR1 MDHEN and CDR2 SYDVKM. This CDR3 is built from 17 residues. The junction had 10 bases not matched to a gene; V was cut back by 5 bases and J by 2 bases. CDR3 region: CASSPRTSGLTTDTQYF. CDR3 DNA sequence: TGTGCCAGCAGTCCCCGGACTAGCGGACTTACCACAGATACGCAGTATTTT. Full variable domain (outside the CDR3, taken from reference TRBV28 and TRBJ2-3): DVKVTQSSRYLVKRTGEKVFLECVQDMDHENMFWYRQDPGLGLRLIYFSYDVKMKEKGDIPEGYSVSREKKERFSLILESASTNQTSMYLCASSPRTSGLTTDTQYFGPGTRLTVL.

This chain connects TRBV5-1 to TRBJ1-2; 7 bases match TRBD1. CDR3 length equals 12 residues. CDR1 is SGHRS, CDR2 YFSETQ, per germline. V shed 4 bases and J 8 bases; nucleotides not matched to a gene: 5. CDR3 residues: CASSLGTVGYTF. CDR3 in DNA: TGCGCCAGCAGCCTCGGGACAGTCGGCTACACCTTC.

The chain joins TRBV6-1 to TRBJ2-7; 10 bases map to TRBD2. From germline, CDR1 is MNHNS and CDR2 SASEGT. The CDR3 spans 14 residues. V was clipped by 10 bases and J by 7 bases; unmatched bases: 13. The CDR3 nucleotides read TGTGCCACCTATGACCAGGGACTAGCGATTGAGCAGTACTTC. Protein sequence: CATYDQGLAIEQYF.

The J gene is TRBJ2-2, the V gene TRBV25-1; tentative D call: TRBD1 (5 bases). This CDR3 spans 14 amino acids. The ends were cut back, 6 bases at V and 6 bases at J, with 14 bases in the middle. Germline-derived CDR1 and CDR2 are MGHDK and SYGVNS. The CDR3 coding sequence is TGTGCCAGCAGCGGACACAGCCTCGCCGGGGAGCTGTTTTTT. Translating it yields CASSGHSLAGELFF.

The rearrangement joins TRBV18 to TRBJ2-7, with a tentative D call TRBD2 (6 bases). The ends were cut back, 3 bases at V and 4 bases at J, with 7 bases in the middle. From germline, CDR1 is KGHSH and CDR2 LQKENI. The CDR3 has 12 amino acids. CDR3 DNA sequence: TGTGCCAGCTCACCGGAGGGTTACGAGCAGTACTTC. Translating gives CASSPEGYEQYF.

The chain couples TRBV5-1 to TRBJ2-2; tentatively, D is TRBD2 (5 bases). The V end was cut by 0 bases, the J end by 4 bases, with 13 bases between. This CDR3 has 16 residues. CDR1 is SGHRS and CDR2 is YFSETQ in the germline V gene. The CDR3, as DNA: TGCGCCAGCAGCTTGGGGGGAGTAGCGACCACCGGGGAGCTGTTTTTT. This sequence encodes CASSLGGVATTGELFF. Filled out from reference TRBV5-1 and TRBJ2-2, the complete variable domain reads KAGVTQTPRYLIKTRGQQVTLSCSPISGHRSVSWYQQTPGQGLQFLFEYFSETQRNKGNFPGRFSGRQFSNSRSEMNVSTLELGDSALYLCASSLGGVATTGELFFGEGSRLTVL.

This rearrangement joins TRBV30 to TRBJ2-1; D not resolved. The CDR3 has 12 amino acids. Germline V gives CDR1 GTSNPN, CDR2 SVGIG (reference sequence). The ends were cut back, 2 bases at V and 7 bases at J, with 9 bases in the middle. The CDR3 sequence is CAWSPHGNEQFF. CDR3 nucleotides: TGTGCCTGGAGTCCCCACGGGAATGAGCAGTTCTTC.